The 23 T cell receptor beta chains in this list originate from one sample, sequenced in a study of blood T cell repertoires in COVID-19 (dated by TCRdb to between 2020 and 2021). The method behind the library was the immunoSEQ multiplex PCR assay. TCRdb provides this immuneACCESS table in a form limited to in-frame rearrangements. Some clones are lacking; in checked studies, under half of them reflect an unresolved V gene, and why the rest are absent is not known. The sample has fewer than 250,000 clones on record, roughly 88% of them singletons. 6.2% of the sample comes from the top ten. Input material: peripheral blood. The receptors shown here come from a woman aged 40 to 55 who had recovered from COVID-19.

This chain uses TRBV6-5 with TRBJ2-2, with TRBD1 identical over 7 bases. The CDR3 covers 16 residues. The trim removed 2 bases at V and 2 bases at J, leaving 5 bases unmatched. CDR1 is MNHEY, CDR2 SVGAGI, per germline. Written as DNA, the CDR3 is TGTGCCAGCAGTTACGGGGACAGATTCAACACCGGGGAGCTGTTTTTT. Translating it yields CASSYGDRFNTGELFF.

The chain has TRBV5-1 and TRBJ2-7, with 8 bases aligning to TRBD1. Germline CDR1 SGHRS, CDR2 YFSETQ. Losses at the gene ends were 3 bases for V and 2 bases for J; bases not matched to a gene: 4. CDR3 length: 14 amino acids. CDR3 loop: CASSWGQATYEQYF. The DNA for the CDR3 is TGCGCCAGCAGCTGGGGACAGGCAACCTACGAGCAGTACTTC.

This rearrangement joins TRBV28 to TRBJ2-2, with D tentatively TRBD1 (6 bases). Per germline, CDR1 MDHEN and CDR2 SYDVKM. The ends were cut back, 2 bases at V and 5 bases at J, with 18 bases in the middle. The CDR3 has 17 amino acids. CDR3 loop: CASSLVWLGAETGELFF. Here the CDR3 DNA reads TGTGCCAGCAGTTTAGTTTGGTTGGGGGCGGAAACCGGGGAGCTGTTTTTT.

In its sample, this clone was seen once. The rearrangement uses TRBV27 and TRBJ2-1; 16 nucleotides agree with TRBD2. From germline, CDR1 is MNHEY and CDR2 SMNVEV (reference sequence). V lost 1 base and J lost 8; bases outside the gene matches: 8. This CDR3 is built from 18 residues. The CDR3 sequence is CASSLYYTGLAGGHEQFF. The CDR3 bases are TGTGCCAGCAGTTTATATTACACGGGACTAGCGGGAGGGCATGAGCAGTTCTTC.

The J gene is TRBJ2-2, the V gene TRBV11-2; D gene uncertain. V lost 3 bases and J 6 bases, leaving 17 bases between the germline ends. Germline lookup yields CDR1 SGHAT and CDR2 FQNNGV. The CDR3 is 16 residues long. The CDR3 is CASSFVGGPLAGELFF. In DNA form, the CDR3 reads TGTGCCAGCAGCTTTGTGGGTGGGCCTCTGGCCGGGGAGCTGTTTTTT.

The chain joins TRBV5-1 to TRBJ2-3, with D uncertain. Germline CDR1 is SGHRS and CDR2 is YFSETQ. Between the trimmed V and J ends, which lost 0 bases and 2 bases, there was a span of 7 bases. This CDR3 has 14 residues. CDR3 region: CASSLDRSTDTQYF. Written as DNA, the CDR3 is TGCGCCAGCAGCTTGGATCGGTCCACAGATACGCAGTATTTT.

This chain links TRBV7-2 with TRBJ2-3, with D possibly matching TRBD2 (6 bases). Between the trimmed V and J ends, which lost 5 bases and 2 bases, there was a span of 14 bases. Germline V gene data show CDR1 as SGHTA and CDR2 as FQGNSA. The CDR3 has 15 amino acids. In DNA, the CDR3 is TGTGCCAGCAGCCAACCGGGACTTGTCACAGATACGCAGTATTTT. Translated: CASSQPGLVTDTQYF. Using reference TRBV7-2 and TRBJ2-3 for the parts outside the CDR3, the full variable domain is GAGVSQSPSNKVTEKGKDVELRCDPISGHTALYWYRQSLGQGLEFLIYFQGNSAPDKSGLPSDRFSAERTGGSVSTLTIQRTQQEDSAVYLCASSQPGLVTDTQYFGPGTRLTVL.

The chain joins TRBV21-1 to TRBJ2-2; TRBD1, the table's D call, lacks a check against the DNA. TRBV21-1 is a recognized pseudogene. The CDR3 spans 16 residues. CDR3 in amino acids: CASSKALSENTGELFF. The DNA of the CDR3 is TGTGCCAGCAGCAAAGCGTTGTCAGAAAACACCGGGGAGCTGTTTTTT.

V is TRBV3-1 (or the pseudogene TRBV3-2) and J is TRBJ2-1; 7 positions agree with TRBD2. The germline V gene encodes CDR1 LGHDT and CDR2 YNNKEL (reference sequence). V shed 4 bases and J 0 bases; nucleotides not matched to a gene: 12. This CDR3 contains 18 residues. CDR3 loop: CASSPPLGGRRSYNEQFF. The DNA for the CDR3 is TGTGCCAGCAGCCCGCCGTTAGGCGGGAGACGCTCCTACAATGAGCAGTTCTTC.

The chain combines TRBV2 with TRBJ2-1; 9 bases align to TRBD2. Per germline, CDR1 SNHLY and CDR2 FYNNEI. V lost 6 bases, J lost 0 bases, and 3 bases stayed unmatched. This CDR3 spans 15 amino acids. The CDR3 spells CASSDSGSSYNEQFF. CDR3 nucleotide sequence: TGTGCCAGCAGCGATAGCGGGAGCTCCTACAATGAGCAGTTCTTC.

For the CDR3, the DNA is TGTGCCAGTAGCGACAGGGAATACTATGGCTACACCTTC. The encoded protein is CASSDREYYGYTF. The gene calls are TRBV19 and TRBJ1-2, with 7 bases matching TRBD1. This CDR3 region has 13 residues. CDR1 and CDR2 (germline): LNHDA, SQIVND (reference sequence). V was clipped by 6 bases and J by 3 bases; unmatched bases: 4.

This chain uses TRBV28 with TRBJ1-1; 7 bases fit TRBD1. This CDR3 region has 14 residues. With 4 bases clipped from V and 4 bases from J, the junction kept 6 bases outside the gene matches. The germline V gene has CDR1 MDHEN and CDR2 SYDVKM. The CDR3 DNA is TGTGCCAGCAGTTCGAGGGGGCTTCGCACTGAAGCTTTCTTT. It translates to CASSSRGLRTEAFF.

The chain couples TRBV5-1 to TRBJ2-3; TRBD1 matches 9 bases. The germline V gene has CDR1 SGHRS and CDR2 YFSETQ. CDR3 length equals 15 residues. V lost 4 bases to trimming and J lost 3 bases; unmatched junction nucleotides: 6. CDR3 nucleotides: TGCGCCAGCAGCAGACTAGGACAGGGGACAGATACGCAGTATTTT. Its protein product is CASSRLGQGTDTQYF.

The chain combines TRBV30 with TRBJ2-7, with TRBD1 identical over 10 bases. The CDR3 loop spans 13 amino acids. Germline-derived CDR1 and CDR2 are GTSNPN and SVGIG (reference sequence). V gave up 5 bases and J gave up 6 bases; unmatched junction bases: 7. The CDR3 reads CAWLRDRGREQYF. The DNA for the CDR3 is TGTGCCTGGCTCCGGGACAGGGGTCGCGAGCAGTACTTC.

Here the CDR3 reads CASYFAGGNANEQFF. The CDR3 DNA reads as TGTGCCAGCTACTTTGCGGGCGGGAATGCCAATGAGCAGTTCTTC. The chain recombines TRBV27 with TRBJ2-1; perhaps TRBD2 as D (6 bases). The V end lost 8 bases, the J end lost 6 bases, and 20 bases lay between the germline ends. The CDR3 is made up of 15 amino acids. Looked up from germline, CDR1 is MNHEY and CDR2 is SMNVEV (reference sequence).

The rearrangement uses TRBV2 and TRBJ1-5; TRBD1 might be the D (5 bases). Trimming removed 7 bases from V and 2 bases from J, with 15 bases in between. CDR3 length equals 15 residues. Germline V gives CDR1 SNHLY, CDR2 FYNNEI. CDR3 DNA: TGTGCCAGCATTCAGGGTGCGGGAGGCAATCAGCCCCAGCATTTT. Protein product: CASIQGAGGNQPQHF.

This chain joins TRBV6-5 and TRBJ1-1, with D perhaps TRBD1 (6 bases). V was cut by 6 bases and J by 3 bases, with 17 bases left in between. The CDR3 consists of 15 residues. CDR1 and CDR2 (germline): MNHEY, SVGAGI. CDR3 sequence reads: CASSRKGGADTEAFF. The CDR3 nucleotides are TGTGCCAGCAGCCGGAAAGGGGGGGCCGACACTGAAGCTTTCTTT.

The chain combines TRBV4-2 with TRBJ1-6, with TRBD1 as a possible D gene (6 bases). Trimming took off 0 bases at V and 8 bases at J, with 17 bases between the two ends. Germline V gene sequence: CDR1 LGHNA, CDR2 YNFKEQ. The CDR3 covers 17 residues. The CDR3 nucleotides read TGTGCCAGCAGCCAAGATGTCGCCAGGGGCTTGGATTCACCCCTCCACTTT. It yields the protein CASSQDVARGLDSPLHF.

In DNA form, the CDR3 reads TGTCGTAGCGGGAGGAGCTACAATGAGCAGTTCTTC. This codes for CRSGRSYNEQFF. The chain joins TRBV27 to TRBJ2-1, with 10 bases aligning to TRBD2. Germline CDR1 and CDR2: MNHEY and SMNVEV (reference sequence). There are 12 residues in the CDR3.

This chain connects TRBV5-8 to TRBJ1-4; 8 bases align to TRBD1. Trimming removed 4 bases from V and 8 bases from J; junction bases left unmatched: 10. This CDR3 contains 15 residues. Germline V gene data show CDR1 as SGHTS and CDR2 as YDEGEE. CDR3 residues: CASSRTGNTGEKLFF. The CDR3 DNA reads as TGTGCCAGCAGCCGGACAGGGAACACGGGCGAAAAACTGTTTTTT. The full variable domain, in which reference TRBV5-8 and TRBJ1-4 provide the parts outside the CDR3, is EAGVTQSPTHLIKTRGQQATLRCSPISGHTSVYWYQQALGLGLQFLLWYDEGEERNRGNFPPRFSGRQFPNYSSELNVNALELEDSALYLCASSRTGNTGEKLFFGSGTQLSVL.

This chain links TRBV5-4 with TRBJ1-2, with a possible D match to TRBD1 (5 bases). CDR1 is SGHNT, CDR2 YYREEE, per germline (reference sequence). The V and J ends lost 0 bases and 5 bases respectively, with 14 bases between them. The CDR3 is 15 residues long. The CDR3 sequence: CASSLESRRGYGYTF. The DNA for the CDR3 is TGTGCCAGCAGCTTGGAGTCCCGCCGGGGGTATGGCTACACCTTC.

The rearrangement links TRBV28 to TRBJ1-2; no clear D gene. This CDR3 contains 16 residues. V gave up 3 bases and J gave up 4 bases, with 18 bases separating them. Germline V gene sequence: CDR1 MDHEN, CDR2 SYDVKM. DNA of the CDR3: TGTGCCAGCAGTTTTGTGGCATCGGGTAGCTCCTATGGCTACACCTTC. Translation: CASSFVASGSSYGYTF.

This chain joins TRBV7-9 and TRBJ2-3; the match to TRBD2 covers 7 bases. Per germline, CDR1 SEHNR and CDR2 FQNEAQ (reference sequence). CDR3 length equals 18 residues. With 4 bases clipped from V and 2 bases from J, the junction kept 15 bases outside the gene matches. Here the CDR3 reads CASSSKWFGGSITDTQYF. CDR3 nucleotides: TGTGCCAGCAGCTCGAAATGGTTTGGCGGGAGTATCACAGATACGCAGTATTTT.